This T cell receptor beta chain was captured by sequencing in a study of blood T cell repertoires in COVID-19. On the study more broadly: From T cells, B-cell-depleted T cells, or PBMCs came the material, which was cDNA or gDNA.

This study enrolled people aged about 18 to 100 from under 25 US geographic areas. Method: immunoSEQ multiplex PCR; TCRdb's copy keeps in-frame clones and lacks some. Here the sample spans about 310,000 clones, around 89% being singletons. Trimming left V 4 bases short and J 3 bases short, with 9 bases between. The germline gives CDR1 LGHDT, CDR2 YNNKEL (reference sequence). This CDR3 contains 13 residues. This receptor was taken from a woman between 35 and 50 years old who had recovered from COVID-19. The J gene is TRBJ2-5, the V gene TRBV3-1 (or the pseudogene TRBV3-2); possibly TRBD2 for D (6 bases). The sequencing sample was made of PBMCs or T cells enriched from blood (not recorded which). CDR3 amino acids: CASSPGLKETQYF. The CDR3 coding sequence is TGTGCCAGCAGCCCCGGACTAAAAGAGACCCAGTACTTC.